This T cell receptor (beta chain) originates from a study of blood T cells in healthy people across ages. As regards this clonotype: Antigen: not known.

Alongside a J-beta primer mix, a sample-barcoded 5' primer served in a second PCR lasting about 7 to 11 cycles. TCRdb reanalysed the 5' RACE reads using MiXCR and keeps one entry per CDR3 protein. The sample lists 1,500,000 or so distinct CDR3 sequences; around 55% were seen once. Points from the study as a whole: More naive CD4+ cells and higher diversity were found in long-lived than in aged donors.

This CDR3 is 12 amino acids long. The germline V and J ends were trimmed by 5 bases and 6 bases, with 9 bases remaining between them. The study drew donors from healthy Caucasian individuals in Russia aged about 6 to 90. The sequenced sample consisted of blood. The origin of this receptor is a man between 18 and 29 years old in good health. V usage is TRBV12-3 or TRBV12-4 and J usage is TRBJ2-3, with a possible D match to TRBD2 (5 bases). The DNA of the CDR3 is TGTGCCAGCAGTACTTGGGAGGATACGCAGTATTTT. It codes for CASSTWEDTQYF.